The 20 T cell receptor beta chains listed next were all sequenced from one sample in a study of cytomegalovirus exposure and HLA in healthy donors. PCR amplification relied on 60 Vbeta primers (plus 13 Jbeta primers). Data came from immunoSEQ multiplex PCR; TCRdb stores just in-frame clones and leaves some out. This table has some 170,000 clones, roughly 70% appearing once. Material: PBMCs. The origin of the receptors is a woman aged 45-59 years in good health and CMV-seropositive.

This clone was seen a few times. This chain uses TRBV30 with TRBJ1-2; D remains unclear. V was trimmed by 2 bases and J by 8 bases, leaving 12 bases between them. Germline V lookup: CDR1 GTSNPN, CDR2 SVGIG (reference sequence). The CDR3 is 12 amino acids. The CDR3 spells CAWSSMGEGYTF. CDR3 bases: TGTGCCTGGAGTTCAATGGGCGAGGGCTACACCTTC.

The V call is TRBV2, the J call TRBJ1-2; D call uncertain. The CDR3 covers 13 residues. In germline, CDR1 is SNHLY, CDR2 FYNNEI. The V gene lost 4 bases and the J gene lost 8 bases, with 14 bases spanning the gap. The CDR3 bases are TGTGCCAGCAGTGGTGTAGCGCTGGCGGGCTACACCTTC. Translated, it gives CASSGVALAGYTF. The variable domain in full, completed from reference TRBV2 and TRBJ1-2, reads EPEVTQTPSHQVTQMGQEVILRCVPISNHLYFYWYRQILGQKVEFLVSFYNNEISEKSEIFDDQFSVERPDGSNFTLKIRSTKLEDSAMYFCASSGVALAGYTFGSGTRLTVV.

Only one count was recorded for this clone. The chain links TRBV29-1 to TRBJ2-7; D call uncertain. V was pared by 0 bases and J by 2 bases, with 11 bases between. Germline V lookup: CDR1 SQVTM, CDR2 ANQGSEA. This CDR3 contains 14 residues. This CDR3 reads CSVEDSTRTYEQYF. The CDR3 DNA follows: TGCAGCGTTGAAGATTCCACAAGAACCTACGAGCAGTACTTC.

The chain joins TRBV7-9 to TRBJ2-6; TRBD2 is a possible D gene (6 bases). CDR1 SEHNR and CDR2 FQNEAQ come from the germline V gene (reference sequence). The CDR3 consists of 15 residues. V was trimmed by 5 bases and J by 4 bases, leaving 12 bases between them. Here the CDR3 reads CASSSGGIGANVLTF. CDR3 nucleotides: TGTGCCAGCAGCAGCGGCGGGATAGGGGCCAACGTCCTGACTTTC.

This clone was seen only a few times. The chain couples TRBV5-1 to TRBJ1-1; 8 bases match TRBD1. V dropped 1 base and J dropped 1; count of bases not matched to a gene: 3. CDR1 and CDR2 (germline): SGHRS, YFSETQ. This CDR3 comprises 15 residues. Here the CDR3 reads CASSLQGARNTEAFF. The CDR3 nucleotides are TGCGCCAGCAGCTTGCAGGGGGCTAGGAACACTGAAGCTTTCTTT.

As concerns this clone: One end of the junction is discordant with germline, which a read error may explain. Other DNA sequences in this specimen translate into the identical CDR3. The V call is TRBV27, the J call TRBJ1-2, with D unresolved. Germline loops: CDR1 MNHEY, CDR2 SMNVEV (reference sequence). The CDR3 length is 13 residues. The CDR3 protein is CASSLSGRNGYTF. CDR3 sequence (DNA): TGTGCCAGTAGTTTATCGGGCAGGAATGGCTACACCTTC.

V is TRBV30 and J is TRBJ2-1; D is undetermined. V was shortened by 0 bases and J by 15 bases, with 9 bases between the two germline ends. This CDR3 contains 10 residues. Germline V gives CDR1 GTSNPN, CDR2 SVGIG (reference sequence). The CDR3 region is CAWSVREPFF. The CDR3 DNA reads TGTGCCTGGAGTGTAAGAGAACCGTTCTTC.

The rearrangement links TRBV11-3 to TRBJ2-7, with unresolved D. CDR3 length equals 14 residues. From germline, CDR1 is SGHNT and CDR2 YENEEA. Trimming removed 4 bases from V and 2 bases from J, with 12 bases in between. The CDR3 coding sequence is TGTGCCAGCAGCTCCTTGACACTGACCTACGAGCAGTACTTC. It specifies CASSSLTLTYEQYF.

The chain joins TRBV5-1 to TRBJ2-7; the match to TRBD2 covers 8 bases. J was trimmed by 3 bases and V by 4 bases; bases with no gene match: 9. The germline V gene encodes CDR1 SGHRS and CDR2 YFSETQ. This CDR3 is 15 amino acids long. CDR3 sequence reads: CASSPAGLEYYEQYF. The CDR3 nucleotides are TGCGCCAGCAGCCCAGCGGGACTAGAATACTACGAGCAGTACTTC.

The chain is built from TRBV27 and TRBJ1-6; 8 positions agree with TRBD1. The junction had 5 bases not matched to a gene; V was cut back by 5 bases and J by 11 bases. Germline V gene lookup returns CDR1 MNHEY and CDR2 SMNVEV (reference sequence). The length of the CDR3 is 13 residues. CDR3 in amino acids: CASSIRQGTPLHF. As DNA, the CDR3 is TGTGCCAGCAGTATCCGACAGGGGACACCCCTCCACTTT.

CDR3 DNA: TGTGCCAGCAGTTCAGGGGGCCGGTCGGGTGGCTACACCTTC. Amino acid sequence: CASSSGGRSGGYTF. This sequence joins TRBV7-2 and TRBJ1-2; 8 nucleotides line up with TRBD1. In germline, CDR1 is SGHTA, CDR2 FQGNSA. This CDR3 region has 14 residues. V dropped 6 bases and J dropped 7; count of bases not matched to a gene: 10.

For this clone: A read error may produce the germline difference seen at one junction end. This same CDR3 is encoded by further DNA sequences in the sample. V gene TRBV25-1 combines with J gene TRBJ2-1, with 7 bases identical to TRBD1. The CDR3 contains 14 residues. The germline CDR1 and CDR2 sequences are MGHDK and SYGVNS. CDR3 region: CASSESGTVGEQFF. The DNA for the CDR3 is TGCGCCAGCAGTGAATCCGGGACAGTGGGTGAGCAGTTCTTC.

The chain joins TRBV10-3 to TRBJ2-1, with D hard to call. V lost 0 bases and J 7 bases, leaving 13 bases between the germline ends. Germline V gene lookup returns CDR1 ENHRY and CDR2 SYGVKD. This CDR3 spans 15 amino acids. The CDR3: CAISESGLDRNEQFF. CDR3 DNA sequence: TGTGCCATCAGTGAGTCCGGCCTAGATAGGAATGAGCAGTTCTTC.

This rearrangement joins TRBV6-5 to TRBJ1-3; no definite D call. There are 13 residues in the CDR3. From germline, CDR1 is MNHEY and CDR2 SVGAGI. V lost 7 bases and J 4 bases, leaving 11 bases between the germline ends. The CDR3 region is CASTGEVGNTIYF. In DNA form, the CDR3 reads TGTGCCAGCACTGGAGAAGTCGGAAACACCATATATTTT.

This sequence joins TRBV27 and TRBJ1-4; D gene uncertain. Trimming cost V 8 bases and J 2 bases, with 12 bases left between them. The germline V gene has CDR1 MNHEY and CDR2 SMNVEV (reference sequence). The CDR3 spans 14 residues. CDR3 region: CASGLTVTNEKLFF. The CDR3 DNA is TGTGCCAGCGGCCTTACAGTGACTAATGAAAAACTGTTTTTT.

The chain is built from TRBV19 and TRBJ1-6; D perhaps matches TRBD1 (6 bases). Trimming took 8 bases from V and 8 from J, leaving 19 bases between them. This CDR3 has 15 residues. From germline, CDR1 is LNHDA and CDR2 SQIVND (reference sequence). CDR3 loop: CASGRLGQSYSPLHF. CDR3 nucleotide sequence: TGTGCCAGTGGAAGATTAGGACAGTCTTATTCACCCCTCCACTTT.

This clone was seen a few times. V gene TRBV20-1 combines with J gene TRBJ1-1, with D tentatively TRBD1 (6 bases). The CDR3 loop spans 11 amino acids. The germline CDR1 and CDR2 sequences are DFQATT and SNEGSKA (reference sequence). Trimming removed 5 bases at V and 11 bases at J, with 15 bases between. The DNA for the CDR3 is TGCAGTGCTTCTCCTTGGGGGGGCGCTTTCTTT. Its translation: CSASPWGGAFF.

The sample holds a few counts of this clone. The CDR3: CASRIQGSPLHF. The CDR3 region has the DNA TGTGCCAGCAGGATACAGGGCTCACCCCTCCACTTT. The V and J genes are TRBV2 and TRBJ1-6, with TRBD1 as a possible D gene (6 bases). V gave up 6 bases and J gave up 10 bases, with 10 bases separating them. Per the germline V gene, CDR1 is SNHLY and CDR2 is FYNNEI. This CDR3 contains 12 residues.

The chain combines TRBV6-1 with TRBJ1-5, with unresolved D. V lost 6 bases to trimming and J lost 3 bases, with 9 bases between them. CDR3 length: 13 residues. The germline V gene encodes CDR1 MNHNS and CDR2 SASEGT. The CDR3 nucleotides read TGTGCCAGCAGCAACACGAACAATCAGCCCCAGCATTTT. This sequence encodes CASSNTNNQPQHF.

V usage is TRBV7-9 and J usage is TRBJ2-5; 12 positions agree with TRBD2. Germline CDR1 and CDR2: SEHNR and FQNEAQ (reference sequence). The CDR3 sequence is 15 residues long. V gave up 8 bases and J gave up 5 bases; unmatched junction bases: 9. The CDR3 DNA is TGTGCCAGCGGGCATCTAGCGGGGGGGCCCGAGACCCAGTACTTC. Amino acid sequence: CASGHLAGGPETQYF.